The 18 T cell receptor beta chains reported below all come from one sample, sequenced in a study of blood T cells in healthy people across ages. Primers used in a second PCR of roughly 6 to 11 cycles were a sample-barcoded 5' primer and a J-beta primer mix. In TCRdb, the 5' RACE reads were re-called with MiXCR into one record per CDR3 protein. The sample holds 780,000 or so distinct CDR3 sequences, approximately 60% seen once. Sample: blood. All receptors derive from a middle-aged man in good health.

The chain uses TRBV5-5 and TRBJ2-7; 9 nucleotides agree with TRBD1. The J call may not be correct, given that the DNA end is closer to TRBJ2-5. The CDR3 length is 18 residues. Germline CDR1 is SGHKS and CDR2 is YYEKEE (reference sequence). DNA for the CDR3: TGTGCCAGCAGGGTATTGAACCGGGACAGGGTGATTGGCGCGACCCAGTACTTC. Its translation is CASRVLNRDRVIGATQYF.

V and J are TRBV5-1 and TRBJ2-3, with D possibly TRBD2 on 5 matching bases. The V end lost 5 bases, the J end lost 4 bases, and 11 bases lay between the germline ends. CDR3 length equals 13 residues. Germline CDR1 and CDR2: SGHRS and YFSETQ. CDR3: CASRREPADTQYF. The CDR3 region has the DNA TGCGCCAGCAGGAGGGAGCCCGCAGATACGCAGTATTTT.

The chain employs TRBV12-3 or TRBV12-4 and TRBJ2-6; D remains ambiguous. The CDR3 extends over 14 amino acids. V was pared by 7 bases and J by 4 bases, with 11 bases between. This CDR3 is CASTHKAGANVLTF. CDR3 coding DNA: TGTGCCAGCACTCATAAAGCCGGGGCCAACGTCCTGACTTTC.

The table lists this clonotype with a count of one. This sequence joins TRBV6-2 or TRBV6-3 and TRBJ2-5; TRBD2 is a possible D gene (5 bases). With the DNA end fitting TRBJ2-7 better, the J assignment may be wrong. Germline V gene sequence: CDR1 MNHEY, CDR2 SVGEGT. The CDR3 spans 16 residues. The CDR3 is CASRGGGGGRWYEQYF. Here the CDR3 DNA reads TGTGCCAGCCGCGGTGGAGGCGGAGGAAGGTGGTACGAGCAGTACTTC.

V and J are TRBV3-1 and TRBJ2-5; 9 bases align to TRBD2. This CDR3 spans 16 amino acids. J lost 4 bases, V lost 7 bases, and 13 bases had no gene match. Per germline, CDR1 LGHDT and CDR2 YNNKEL (reference sequence). CDR3 bases: TGTGCCAGCACTTTAGCGGGAGATGGGGGCGGAGAGACCCAGTACTTC. It yields the protein CASTLAGDGGGETQYF.

The rearrangement joins TRBV12-3 or TRBV12-4 to TRBJ1-2; weak D call: TRBD1 (5 bases). Trimming removed 8 bases from V and 4 bases from J, with 14 bases in between. The CDR3 sequence is 13 residues long. The CDR3 DNA reads as TGTGCCAGCGCCACGGGACCGAGCTATGGCTACACCTTC. It yields the protein CASATGPSYGYTF.

The chain employs TRBV20-1 and TRBJ1-5; no clear D gene. This CDR3 contains 13 residues. V was cut by 2 bases and J by 0 bases, with 5 bases left in between. Germline loops: CDR1 DFQATT, CDR2 SNEGSKA (reference sequence). CDR3 in DNA: TGCAGTGCTAGACGTTATAGCAATCAGCCCCAGCATTTT. It translates to CSARRYSNQPQHF.

This chain joins TRBV5-1 and TRBJ1-1, with D possibly being TRBD1 (5 bases). The CDR3 consists of 14 residues. Looked up from germline, CDR1 is SGHRS and CDR2 is YFSETQ. Trimming stripped 0 bases from V and 4 bases from J, with 10 bases between. CDR3 residues: CASSLDQGVTEAFF. The CDR3, as DNA: TGCGCCAGCAGCTTGGATCAGGGAGTCACTGAAGCTTTCTTT. Based on the CDR3 plus reference TRBV5-1 and TRBJ1-1, the full variable domain is KAGVTQTPRYLIKTRGQQVTLSCSPISGHRSVSWYQQTPGQGLQFLFEYFSETQRNKGNFPGRFSGRQFSNSRSEMNVSTLELGDSALYLCASSLDQGVTEAFFGQGTRLTVV.

Comments on this clonotype: One junction end disagrees with the germline gene, perhaps due to a read error. The chain employs TRBV4-3 and TRBJ2-1; D possibly corresponds to TRBD2 (5 bases). The germline gives CDR1 LGHNA, CDR2 YSLEER. CDR3 length equals 15 residues. The CDR3 loop is CASSQDGNSDNEQFF. The CDR3 nucleotides read TGCGCCAGCAGCCAAGACGGGAACTCCGACAATGAGCAGTTCTTC.

Concerning this clonotype: The junction and the germline gene differ at one end; a read error may be behind it. The rearrangement links TRBV7-7 to TRBJ2-1; D remains ambiguous. CDR3 size: 14 residues. The germline V gene has CDR1 SSHAT and CDR2 FNYEAQ (reference sequence). In DNA form, the CDR3 reads TGTGCTAGCAGCTCCGGCGGACCCCTAAATGAGCAGTTCTTC. Translating it yields CASSSGGPLNEQFF.

There are a few counts of this clonotype. V gene TRBV29-1 combines with J gene TRBJ2-5; D may be TRBD2 (5 bases). CDR1 SQVTM and CDR2 ANQGSEA come from the germline V gene. V was clipped by 4 bases and J by 0 bases, with 15 bases between them. This CDR3 comprises 15 residues. The CDR3 nucleotides are TGCAGCGTTGCCCTGGTAGCGAGGTACCAAGAGACCCAGTACTTC. Its protein is CSVALVARYQETQYF.

The CDR3 DNA follows: TGCAGTGCTAGGCGCAGGGGCTACGAGCAGTACTTC. This translates into CSARRRGYEQYF. The V call is TRBV20-1, the J call TRBJ2-7; D possibly corresponds to TRBD1 (6 bases). V lost 3 bases, J lost 3 bases, and 9 bases lay in between. Germline CDR1 DFQATT, CDR2 SNEGSKA (reference sequence). The CDR3 sequence is 12 residues long.

The J gene is TRBJ2-3, the V gene TRBV3-1; TRBD2 matches 8 bases. With V trimmed by 5 bases and J by 2 bases, 12 bases remained unmatched. CDR1 is LGHDT and CDR2 is YNNKEL in the germline V gene (reference sequence). The CDR3 loop spans 17 amino acids. The CDR3 reads CASSSRGAGVLTDTQYF. CDR3 nucleotide sequence: TGTGCCAGCAGCTCGAGGGGAGCGGGGGTTCTCACAGATACGCAGTATTTT.

This sequence joins TRBV28 and TRBJ2-6, with TRBD1 matching over 9 bases. The germline V gene has CDR1 MDHEN and CDR2 SYDVKM. The V segment lost 4 bases and the J segment 0 bases; nucleotides outside the gene matches: 4. This CDR3 has 17 residues. In nucleotides, the CDR3 is TGTGCCAGCAGTTGGGACAGGGTTAGCTCTGGGGCCAACGTCCTGACTTTC. Its translation is CASSWDRVSSGANVLTF.

The rearrangement uses TRBV20-1 and TRBJ2-1; 8 bases match TRBD1. V gave up 1 base and J gave up 5 bases; unmatched junction bases: 7. Looked up from germline, CDR1 is DFQATT and CDR2 is SNEGSKA (reference sequence). CDR3 length equals 15 residues. The CDR3 region has the DNA TGCAGTGCTAGAGGCCGGGACAGGTCCGACAATGAGCAGTTCTTC. Protein: CSARGRDRSDNEQFF.

This clonotype was found a few times. This chain connects TRBV10-3 to TRBJ1-1; no definite D call. The CDR3 loop spans 12 amino acids. Germline V gene lookup returns CDR1 ENHRY and CDR2 SYGVKD. V was trimmed by 8 bases and J by 4 bases, leaving 11 bases between them. The CDR3 DNA is TGTGCCATCGGCAAAGGGAGCACTGAAGCTTTCTTT. This sequence encodes CAIGKGSTEAFF.

The chain recombines TRBV27 with TRBJ2-5; 7 bases line up with TRBD1. This CDR3 has 14 residues. Trimming at V came to 5 bases and at J to 2 bases, leaving 5 bases not matched to a gene. Germline CDR1 is MNHEY and CDR2 is SMNVEV (reference sequence). This CDR3 reads CASSLLDRQETQYF. In nucleotides, the CDR3 is TGTGCCAGCAGTCTCCTGGACAGGCAAGAGACCCAGTACTTC.

The chain uses TRBV12-3 or TRBV12-4 and TRBJ1-1; D unresolved. CDR3 length: 15 residues. Trimming removed 2 bases from V and 0 bases from J, with 10 bases in between. CDR3 residues: CASSLSAGLNTEAFF. As DNA, the CDR3 is TGTGCCAGCAGTTTATCGGCAGGCTTGAACACTGAAGCTTTCTTT.